The 25 T cell receptor beta chains reported below all come from one sample, sequenced in a study of vaccination and CD4 T cells after COVID-19. These receptors' targets are unknown. Treatment given: roughly 10-day PBMC culture with coronavirus spike peptide pools or control peptides (ViraFEST assay). The assay that was used to sequence DNA from cultured CD4+ T cells was the Oncomine TCR Beta short-read assay. TCRdb reprocessed the PCR reads with MiXCR, giving one entry per CDR3 protein. The sample has around 16,000 distinct CDR3 sequences; approximately 52% are singletons. Sequenced material: CD4+ T cells from blood, cultured in vitro, taken before SARS-CoV-2 vaccination. Every receptor here comes from a human donor who had recovered from COVID-19.

The V gene is TRBV19, the J gene TRBJ2-3; D is possibly TRBD1 (5 bases). The CDR3 covers 13 residues. Germline values: CDR1 LNHDA, CDR2 SQIVND (reference sequence). The V and J ends lost 3 bases and 3 bases respectively, with 7 bases between them. The CDR3 sequence is CASSMRQTDTQYF. In DNA, the CDR3 is TGTGCCAGTAGTATGCGACAGACAGATACGCAGTATTTT.

This clonotype was found a few times. The rearrangement uses TRBV20-1 and TRBJ1-2; D is perhaps TRBD1 (5 bases). V gave up 1 base and J gave up 3 bases, with 15 bases separating them. Germline V gives CDR1 DFQATT, CDR2 SNEGSKA (reference sequence). The CDR3 is 15 amino acids. DNA for the CDR3: TGCAGTGCTAGAGCTAGGGAACAGGAGGACTATGGCTACACCTTC. Its protein product is CSARAREQEDYGYTF.

This clonotype showed up just a few times. The chain couples TRBV19 to TRBJ1-1; 7 nucleotides align to TRBD1. Germline-derived CDR1 and CDR2 are LNHDA and SQIVND (reference sequence). The V gene end was trimmed by 6 bases and the J gene end by 1 base; junction bases not matched to a gene: 5. CDR3 length: 14 residues. CDR3 in DNA: TGTGCCAGTAGCTCGGGACAGTCGAACACTGAAGCTTTCTTT. This gives the protein CASSSGQSNTEAFF.

This clonotype showed up just a few times. J is TRBJ2-3 and V is TRBV11-3, with D possibly matching TRBD2 (5 bases). Germline CDR1 reads SGHNT; CDR2 reads YENEEA. Trimming cost V 1 base and J 0 bases, with 11 bases left between them. The length of the CDR3 is 16 residues. CDR3 region: CASSLGIAPSTDTQYF. The CDR3 nucleotides are TGTGCCAGCAGCTTAGGTATAGCGCCGAGCACAGATACGCAGTATTTT.

This chain uses TRBV19 with TRBJ1-2; no reliable D call. CDR1 LNHDA and CDR2 SQIVND come from the germline V gene (reference sequence). V lost 2 bases and J 2 bases, leaving 9 bases between the germline ends. The CDR3 is 14 amino acids. The CDR3 spells CASSIPAANYGYTF. CDR3 nucleotide sequence: TGTGCCAGTAGTATACCGGCCGCGAACTATGGCTACACCTTC.

The J gene is TRBJ2-5, the V gene TRBV7-9; D is ambiguous. This CDR3 contains 14 residues. V was trimmed by 5 bases and J by 4 bases, leaving 14 bases between them. CDR1 is SEHNR and CDR2 is FQNEAQ in the germline V gene (reference sequence). The CDR3 bases are TGTGCCAGCAGCGTTCAAGACCTGCTAGAGACCCAGTACTTC. This sequence encodes CASSVQDLLETQYF.

The chain employs TRBV10-2 and TRBJ1-1; possible D gene TRBD1, 5 bases. Trimming took off 6 bases at V and 4 bases at J, with 9 bases between the two ends. This CDR3 is built from 12 residues. Looked up from germline, CDR1 is WSHSY and CDR2 is SAAADI. This CDR3 is CASRGPSTEAFF. CDR3 DNA sequence: TGCGCCAGCAGGGGGCCGAGCACTGAAGCTTTCTTT.

The chain links TRBV24-1 to TRBJ1-6; 9 nucleotides align to TRBD1. Germline V lookup: CDR1 KGHDR, CDR2 SFDVKD. V gave up 11 bases and J gave up 5 bases; unmatched junction bases: 3. CDR3 length equals 13 residues. The CDR3 protein is CAIQGANNSPLHF. CDR3 sequence (DNA): TGTGCCATACAGGGGGCTAATAATTCACCCCTCCACTTT.

This clonotype was seen a handful of times. This chain joins TRBV19 and TRBJ2-5; 8 bases are shared with TRBD2. This CDR3 comprises 15 residues. V was pared by 10 bases and J by 13 bases, with 23 bases of the junction left unmatched. Germline CDR1 is LNHDA and CDR2 is SQIVND (reference sequence). CDR3 DNA: TGTGCCACCTCCTCGGAGGGGCTAGCGGGTCATCCGGGGTACTTC. As protein: CATSSEGLAGHPGYF.

This chain links TRBV19 with TRBJ1-1; D is perhaps TRBD1 (6 bases). Germline assignment: CDR1 LNHDA and CDR2 SQIVND (reference sequence). Trimming stripped 4 bases from V and 7 bases from J, with 13 bases between. The length of the CDR3 is 13 residues. In DNA, the CDR3 is TGTGCCAGTAGTAAGGGGGTCGGACTTGAAGCTTTCTTT. As protein: CASSKGVGLEAFF.

This clonotype was detected a few times. The chain is built from TRBV7-2 and TRBJ1-1, with D perhaps TRBD1 (6 bases). Germline V lookup: CDR1 SGHTA, CDR2 FQGNSA. The V gene lost 5 bases and the J gene lost 5 bases, with 15 bases spanning the gap. The CDR3 has 14 amino acids. The CDR3 DNA reads as TGTGCCAGCAGCCGCTCGGGGGGCTTAACTGAAGCTTTCTTT. It specifies CASSRSGGLTEAFF.

CDR3 in amino acids: CASSGRTGPNSPLHF. CDR3 DNA: TGTGCCAGCAGTGGTAGGACAGGGCCAAATTCACCCCTCCACTTT. This sequence joins TRBV6-1 and TRBJ1-6, with TRBD1 identical over 8 bases. CDR3 length equals 15 residues. Trimming cost V 4 bases and J 7 bases; bases outside gene matches: 6. From germline, CDR1 is MNHNS and CDR2 SASEGT.

V is TRBV19 and J is TRBJ2-5, with 11 bases matching TRBD2. J was trimmed by 0 bases and V by 5 bases; bases with no gene match: 5. Looked up from germline, CDR1 is LNHDA and CDR2 is SQIVND (reference sequence). The CDR3 covers 16 residues. The CDR3: CASSPWTSGYQETQYF. CDR3 bases: TGTGCCAGTAGTCCCTGGACTAGCGGGTACCAAGAGACCCAGTACTTC.

The chain uses TRBV5-4 and TRBJ1-1; D unresolved. CDR1 is SGHNT and CDR2 is YYREEE in the germline V gene (reference sequence). CDR3 length: 16 amino acids. Trimming shortened V by 4 bases and J by 0 bases, and 16 bases separated the two germline ends. Here the CDR3 reads CASSHPDKTLNTEAFF. The CDR3 nucleotides read TGTGCCAGCAGCCACCCTGACAAGACCCTGAACACTGAAGCTTTCTTT.

The rearrangement links TRBV30 to TRBJ1-1; D is unresolved. The CDR3 length is 11 residues. V lost 3 bases, J lost 2 bases, and 4 bases lay in between. The germline CDR1 and CDR2 sequences are GTSNPN and SVGIG (reference sequence). The CDR3 reads CAWSDNTEAFF. In DNA form, the CDR3 reads TGTGCCTGGAGCGACAACACTGAAGCTTTCTTT.

This clonotype turned up a few times. V usage is TRBV20-1 and J usage is TRBJ2-7, with D perhaps matching TRBD1 (5 bases). Trimming removed 6 bases from V and 2 bases from J, with 14 bases in between. CDR1 DFQATT and CDR2 SNEGSKA come from the germline V gene (reference sequence). The CDR3 has 13 residues. As DNA, the CDR3 is TGCAGTGCCCTTCTCGACAGAACCTACGAGCAGTACTTC. Translating it yields CSALLDRTYEQYF.

The gene calls are TRBV20-1 and TRBJ2-1, with TRBD1 identical over 10 bases. CDR3 length: 15 amino acids. After removal of 4 bases from V and 7 bases from J, the junction contained 10 bases not matched to a gene. In germline, CDR1 is DFQATT, CDR2 SNEGSKA (reference sequence). Written as DNA, the CDR3 is TGCAGTGCTATCCAGACAGGGGGCAGGGGTAATGAGCAGTTCTTC. Protein: CSAIQTGGRGNEQFF.

The V call is TRBV18, the J call TRBJ1-2; perhaps TRBD1 as D (5 bases). V lost 3 bases, J lost 2 bases, and 16 bases lay in between. CDR1 and CDR2 from the germline V gene are KGHSH and LQKENI. The CDR3 is made up of 16 amino acids. The CDR3 coding sequence is TGTGCCAGCTCACCGGGCCGGCTGGGGGACAACTATGGCTACACCTTC. It encodes CASSPGRLGDNYGYTF.

A remark on this clonotype: It is unclear where the CDR3 begins or ends on the DNA, so no DNA is shown, and the CDR3 is as TCRdb lists it. The V gene is TRBV7-5, the J gene TRBJ2-1. TRBV7-5 is annotated as a pseudogene. The CDR3 is 16 residues long, counting both termini. This chain's CDR3 is CISVSEAGWTYNEQFF.

The rearrangement uses TRBV29-1 and TRBJ1-2, with a possible D match to TRBD1 (6 bases). This CDR3 has 17 amino acids. From germline, CDR1 is SQVTM and CDR2 ANQGSEA. The V end lost 5 bases, the J end lost 4 bases, and 26 bases lay between the germline ends. In nucleotides, the CDR3 is TGCAGCGTTTTGTCTTCCGGCAGGGGCCCTTCGGGCTATGGCTACACCTTC. It specifies CSVLSSGRGPSGYGYTF. Based on the CDR3 plus reference TRBV29-1 and TRBJ1-2, the full variable domain is SAVISQKPSRDICQRGTSLTIQCQVDSQVTMMFWYRQQPGQSLTLIATANQGSEATYESGFVIDKFPISRPNLTFSTLTVSNMSPEDSSIYLCSVLSSGRGPSGYGYTFGSGTRLTVV.

The CDR3 protein is CASSFSWGDEQYF. The CDR3 nucleotides read TGTGCCAGCAGTTTCTCGTGGGGCGACGAGCAGTACTTC. The J gene is TRBJ2-7, the V gene TRBV27; D possibly corresponds to TRBD1 (5 bases). Per germline, CDR1 MNHEY and CDR2 SMNVEV (reference sequence). The ends were cut back, 3 bases at V and 5 bases at J, with 11 bases in the middle. There are 13 residues in the CDR3.

The rearrangement joins TRBV7-9 to TRBJ1-2; weak D call: TRBD1 (6 bases). This CDR3 contains 13 residues. Trimming took 5 bases from V and 5 from J, leaving 12 bases between them. CDR1 and CDR2 from the germline V gene are SEHNR and FQNEAQ (reference sequence). The CDR3 region has the DNA TGTGCCAGCAGCCGACAGGTGGAGTATGGCTACACCTTC. Protein: CASSRQVEYGYTF.

The chain recombines TRBV6-1 with TRBJ2-1; tentative D call: TRBD2 (5 bases). The CDR3 is 14 amino acids. Germline V gene sequence: CDR1 MNHNS, CDR2 SASEGT. The V gene lost 4 bases and the J gene lost 0 bases, with 7 bases spanning the gap. CDR3 region: CASSGGFSYNEQFF. The CDR3 DNA follows: TGTGCCAGCAGTGGAGGGTTCTCCTACAATGAGCAGTTCTTC.

The V call is TRBV20-1, the J call TRBJ1-2, with TRBD1 matching 9 bases. CDR3 length equals 15 residues. Per the germline V gene, CDR1 is DFQATT and CDR2 is SNEGSKA (reference sequence). The V segment lost 3 bases and the J segment 4 bases; nucleotides outside the gene matches: 9. CDR3 amino acids: CSARDNRGRGYGYTF. Here the CDR3 DNA reads TGCAGTGCTAGGGACAACAGGGGGCGCGGCTATGGCTACACCTTC.

This clonotype turned up a few times. The chain recombines TRBV20-1 with TRBJ2-1, with 14 bases aligning to TRBD2. Losses at the gene ends were 5 bases for V and 10 bases for J; bases not matched to a gene: 10. The CDR3 contains 15 residues. Germline V gene sequence: CDR1 DFQATT, CDR2 SNEGSKA (reference sequence). Here the CDR3 reads CSAGEGTSGSPEQFF. Here the CDR3 DNA reads TGCAGTGCTGGCGAAGGGACTAGCGGGAGTCCAGAGCAGTTCTTC.